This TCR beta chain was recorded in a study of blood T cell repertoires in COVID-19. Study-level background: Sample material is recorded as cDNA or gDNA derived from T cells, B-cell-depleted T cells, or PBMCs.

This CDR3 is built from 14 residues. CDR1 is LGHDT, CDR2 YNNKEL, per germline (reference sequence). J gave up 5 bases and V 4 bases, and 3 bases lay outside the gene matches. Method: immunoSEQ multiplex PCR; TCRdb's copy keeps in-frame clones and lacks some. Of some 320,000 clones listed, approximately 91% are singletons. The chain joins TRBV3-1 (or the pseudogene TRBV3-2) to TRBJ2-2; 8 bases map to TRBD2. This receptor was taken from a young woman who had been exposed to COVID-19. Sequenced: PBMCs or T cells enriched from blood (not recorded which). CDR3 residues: CASSRAGGTGELFF. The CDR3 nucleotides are TGTGCCAGCAGCCGGGCGGGGGGAACCGGGGAGCTGTTTTTT.